Listed here are 8 T cell receptor beta chains from one sample, sequenced in a study of control samples from healthy donors and cancer patients. TCRdb's table, derived via immunoSEQ multiplex PCR, lists solely in-frame clones and lacks some. The table records some 78,000 clones, 85% to 90% of them present only once. The sample consisted of blood. These receptors were collected from a woman aged 55-70 years in good health.

The V call is TRBV12-5, the J call TRBJ2-2; 14 nucleotides line up with TRBD2. The CDR3 extends over 17 amino acids. The trim removed 5 bases at V and 5 bases at J, leaving 7 bases unmatched. Germline-derived CDR1 and CDR2 are LGHNT and FRNRAP. Written as DNA, the CDR3 is TGTGCTAGTGGTCCGGGGACTAGCGGGAGAAATACCGGGGAGCTGTTTTTT. Its protein is CASGPGTSGRNTGELFF.

This chain links TRBV3-1 (or the pseudogene TRBV3-2) with TRBJ1-4; 12 nucleotides agree with TRBD1. Germline loops: CDR1 LGHDT, CDR2 YNNKEL (reference sequence). Trimming took 6 bases from V and 7 from J; bases not matched to a gene: 12. There are 17 residues in the CDR3. The CDR3: CASSLPGQGAVIEKLFF. The CDR3 nucleotides read TGTGCCAGCAGTCTTCCGGGACAGGGGGCTGTGATTGAAAAACTGTTTTTT.

This clone was seen only a few times. The chain couples TRBV11-2 to TRBJ2-7; 8 nucleotides line up with TRBD1. The J segment lost 2 bases and the V segment lost 4 bases, leaving 13 bases of the junction unmatched. This CDR3 has 17 residues. Germline V lookup: CDR1 SGHAT, CDR2 FQNNGV. Written as DNA, the CDR3 is TGTGCCAGCAGCTCGCGGGATGGGCAGGGGGCGGCCTACGAGCAGTACTTC. Translation gives CASSSRDGQGAAYEQYF.

The V and J genes are TRBV10-1 and TRBJ1-1, with 7 bases fitting TRBD1. J lost 5 bases, V lost 6 bases, and 6 bases had no gene match. Germline CDR1 WNHNN, CDR2 SYGVQD (reference sequence). The CDR3 length is 13 residues. DNA of the CDR3: TGCGCCAGCAGATTTAGCAGGGGGACTGAAGCTTTCTTT. Encoded protein: CASRFSRGTEAFF.

V usage is TRBV3-1 (or the pseudogene TRBV3-2) and J usage is TRBJ2-3, with D unresolved. V lost 2 bases and J lost 3, with 15 bases in between. The germline V gene encodes CDR1 LGHDT and CDR2 YNNKEL (reference sequence). There are 16 residues in the CDR3. The CDR3, as DNA: TGTGCCAGCAGCCAATCGGTTGATAGTTCAACAGATACGCAGTATTTT. Translating gives CASSQSVDSSTDTQYF.

V and J are TRBV6-6 and TRBJ1-3; D unresolved. The CDR3 contains 14 residues. Germline V CDR1 and CDR2: MNHNY, SVGAGI (reference sequence). Trimming stripped 4 bases from V and 3 bases from J, with 10 bases between. The chain's CDR3 is CASSSVHFGNTIYF. The CDR3 DNA follows: TGTGCCAGCAGTTCAGTCCACTTTGGAAACACCATATATTTT.

The chain combines TRBV7-9 with TRBJ2-2; no reliable D call. The CDR3 has 14 amino acids. The germline gives CDR1 SEHNR, CDR2 FQNEAQ (reference sequence). V lost 5 bases and J 2 bases, leaving 9 bases between the germline ends. The CDR3 spells CASSRVGNTGELFF. The CDR3 DNA sequence: TGTGCCAGCAGCCGTGTTGGAAACACCGGGGAGCTGTTTTTT. Using reference TRBV7-9 and TRBJ2-2 for the parts outside the CDR3, the full variable domain is DTGVSQNPRHKITKRGQNVTFRCDPISEHNRLYWYRQTLGQGPEFLTYFQNEAQLEKSRLLSDRFSAERPKGSFSTLEIQRTEQGDSAMYLCASSRVGNTGELFFGEGSRLTVL.

The chain recombines TRBV2 with TRBJ1-4, with TRBD1 matching over 7 bases. The junction had 9 bases not matched to a gene; V was cut back by 6 bases and J by 5 bases. The CDR3 runs to 15 residues. The germline CDR1 and CDR2 sequences are SNHLY and FYNNEI. The CDR3 DNA sequence: TGTGCCAGCAGCCCATTAGGGGGCAGGAATGAAAAACTGTTTTTT. Protein product: CASSPLGGRNEKLFF.